The clone carrying this T cell receptor beta chain was seen many times. Its antigen remains unknown. The study left out patients who had uncontrolled infection, other autoimmune disease, pregnancy or lactation. On the basis of clinical symptoms, serum thyroxine and TRAb, thyroid ultrasound and orbital computed tomography, diagnoses were made. This entry belongs to a study of T cells in Graves' hyperthyroidism and ophthalmopathy. Study results and limitations: Most thyroid clonotypes expanded above 0.001 appeared in blood too. The model forecast ophthalmopathy, anticipating it by a median approximately 7 months before onset.

TCR beta CDR3 regions were amplified from RNA transcripts. HTBI primers were the set used in a first-round RT-PCR of the TCR CDR3. TCRdb redid the calling of the multiplex PCR reads with MiXCR, one entry per CDR3 protein. The sample contains more than 550,000 distinct CDR3 sequences, roughly 45% of which appear only once. V was pared by 4 bases and J by 4 bases, with 13 bases between. Germline V gene sequence: CDR1 SQVTM, CDR2 ANQGSEA. This CDR3 spans 13 amino acids. The rearrangement uses TRBV29-1 and TRBJ1-2; D remains unclear. The receptor was isolated from an adult man with Graves' disease, either hyperthyroidism or ophthalmopathy (not recorded which). The sample taken for sequencing was peripheral blood or thyroid tissue (not recorded which). CDR3 coding DNA: TGCAGCGTTGGGACCGGGGTTGGCTATGGCTACACCTTC. It translates to CSVGTGVGYGYTF.